These 16 T cell receptor beta chains originate from one sample sequenced in a study of blood T cell repertoires in COVID-19. Profiling relied on immunoSEQ multiplex PCR, and the TCRdb table lists in-frame clones only, not all of them. Here the sample spans 150,000 to 200,000 clones, around four fifths being singletons. What was sequenced was peripheral blood. The source is a woman in her 70s with COVID-19, enrolled during active disease.

The CDR3 reads CASSTGWAYEQYF. The CDR3 DNA reads as TGTGCCAGTAGTACAGGTTGGGCCTACGAGCAGTACTTC. This sequence joins TRBV19 and TRBJ2-7; D is unclear. The germline gives CDR1 LNHDA, CDR2 SQIVND (reference sequence). Trimming pared 4 bases from V and 2 bases from J, leaving 9 bases between. The CDR3 covers 13 residues.

The chain employs TRBV28 and TRBJ2-7; no definite D call. CDR1 is MDHEN and CDR2 is SYDVKM in the germline V gene. Trimming removed 4 bases from V and 8 bases from J, with 9 bases in between. This CDR3 comprises 11 residues. In DNA form, the CDR3 reads TGTGCCAGCAGTTCCCGAGAGAAGCAGTACTTC. The encoded protein is CASSSREKQYF.

J is TRBJ2-7 and V is TRBV4-1; 7 nucleotides match TRBD1. This CDR3 is 14 amino acids long. Germline-derived CDR1 and CDR2 are MGHRA and YSYEKL. V was pared by 4 bases and J by 0 bases, with 3 bases of the junction left unmatched. CDR3 region: CASSLTGSSYEQYF. In nucleotides, the CDR3 is TGCGCCAGCAGCCTGACAGGGAGCTCCTACGAGCAGTACTTC.

The chain is built from TRBV30 and TRBJ1-5; perhaps TRBD1 as D (6 bases). The CDR3 has 14 residues. Trimming took off 1 base at V and 6 bases at J, with 13 bases between the two ends. Germline values: CDR1 GTSNPN, CDR2 SVGIG (reference sequence). CDR3 in DNA: TGTGCCTGGAGTGGAGACAGGAACACTCAGCCCCAGCATTTT. Translated, it gives CAWSGDRNTQPQHF.

This chain joins TRBV7-8 and TRBJ1-4; no clear D gene. V was cut by 5 bases and J by 7 bases, with 20 bases left in between. Germline CDR1 reads SGHVS; CDR2 reads FQNEAQ. This CDR3 is built from 16 residues. CDR3 nucleotide sequence: TGTGCCAGCAGCGCGGTTCCGGTTGGCATTATTGAAAAACTGTTTTTT. Protein: CASSAVPVGIIEKLFF.

The J gene is TRBJ1-5, the V gene TRBV15; the D is unclear. This CDR3 is built from 17 residues. Germline V gene data show CDR1 as LNHNV and CDR2 as YYDKDF (reference sequence). V lost 0 bases and J 2 bases, leaving 14 bases between the germline ends. CDR3 sequence (DNA): TGTGCCACCAGCAGAGATCCCCCTTCGGGAGGCAATCAGCCCCAGCATTTT. Translated, it gives CATSRDPPSGGNQPQHF.

The rearrangement links TRBV18 to TRBJ2-3, with a tentative D call TRBD2 (5 bases). Germline lookup yields CDR1 KGHSH and CDR2 LQKENI. The CDR3 is made up of 12 amino acids. The V end was cut by 3 bases, the J end by 9 bases, with 10 bases between. CDR3 nucleotide sequence: TGTGCCAGCTCACCGAAGAGGGAGACGCAGTATTTT. Protein: CASSPKRETQYF.

The chain employs TRBV5-8 and TRBJ2-5; the match to TRBD2 covers 7 bases. This CDR3 has 14 residues. With 4 bases clipped from V and 3 bases from J, the junction kept 6 bases outside the gene matches. Germline lookup yields CDR1 SGHTS and CDR2 YDEGEE. The CDR3 reads CASSPGLGEETQYF. In DNA, the CDR3 is TGTGCCAGCAGCCCTGGACTAGGCGAAGAGACCCAGTACTTC.

The J gene is TRBJ2-7, the V gene TRBV5-6; TRBD1 might be the D (5 bases). Trimming left V 4 bases short and J 8 bases short, with 16 bases between. This CDR3 is 13 amino acids long. Germline loops: CDR1 SGHDT, CDR2 YYEEEE. The CDR3 DNA reads as TGTGCCAGCAGCGGACGCGGTTGGGGCCAGCAGTACGTC. Translated: CASSGRGWGQQYV.

The rearrangement links TRBV28 to TRBJ2-5, with TRBD2 identical over 10 bases. V shed 6 bases and J 5 bases; nucleotides not matched to a gene: 12. CDR1 is MDHEN, CDR2 SYDVKM, per germline. CDR3 size: 16 residues. The CDR3 loop reads CASSLVLAGVWETQYF. CDR3 nucleotides: TGTGCCAGCAGCCTAGTTCTAGCGGGAGTGTGGGAGACCCAGTACTTC.

The CDR3 nucleotides read TGTGCCAGCAGAAAAGGGGCCACCCGGCCGGGTTCACCCCTCCACTTT. As protein: CASRKGATRPGSPLHF. This chain joins TRBV27 and TRBJ1-6; D is possibly TRBD1 (5 bases). Trimming pared 6 bases from V and 9 bases from J, leaving 21 bases between. Germline-derived CDR1 and CDR2 are MNHEY and SMNVEV (reference sequence). This CDR3 has 16 residues.

The chain employs TRBV3-1 (or the pseudogene TRBV3-2) and TRBJ1-3; D might be TRBD1 (5 bases). The CDR3 is 15 residues long. Trimming stripped 4 bases from V and 0 bases from J, with 10 bases between. Germline assignment: CDR1 LGHDT and CDR2 YNNKEL (reference sequence). CDR3 bases: TGTGCCAGCAGCCGATCGACAGTCTCTGGAAACACCATATATTTT. Amino acids: CASSRSTVSGNTIYF.

This sequence joins TRBV9 and TRBJ1-3; no clear D. With 2 bases removed from V and 2 bases from J, the gap between germline ends came to 8 bases. This CDR3 has 14 amino acids. Looked up from germline, CDR1 is SGDLS and CDR2 is YYNGEE. The CDR3 here is CASSVFGTGNTIYF. The CDR3 DNA is TGTGCCAGCAGCGTCTTTGGCACTGGAAACACCATATATTTT.

As for this clone: One junction end does not reproduce the germline sequence, and a read error may be involved. The chain combines TRBV5-6 with TRBJ2-2, with D uncertain. Germline-derived CDR1 and CDR2 are SGHDT and YYEEEE. The CDR3 runs 15 residues. The CDR3 reads CASSLVSRNAGELFF. The CDR3 nucleotides read TGTGCCAGCAGCTTGGTCAGCAGGAACGCCGGGGAGCTGTTTTTT.

V and J are TRBV28 and TRBJ2-3, with D possibly matching TRBD2 (6 bases). Trimming shortened V by 8 bases and J by 3 bases, and 18 bases separated the two germline ends. The CDR3 runs to 15 residues. From germline, CDR1 is MDHEN and CDR2 SYDVKM. The CDR3 sequence: CASLNRESSTDTQYF. In nucleotides, the CDR3 is TGTGCCAGCCTTAATCGGGAGTCGAGTACAGATACGCAGTATTTT.

This chain uses TRBV28 with TRBJ2-7, with D uncertain. Germline-derived CDR1 and CDR2 are MDHEN and SYDVKM. CDR3 length equals 14 residues. V lost 7 bases to trimming and J lost 4 bases, with 17 bases between them. CDR3 DNA: TGTGCCAGCACCGGAGTAGATCGCGGTTACGAGCAGTACTTC. Residues: CASTGVDRGYEQYF.